This is a list of T cell receptor beta chains from one sample in a study of blood T cell repertoires in COVID-19. Sequencing was performed with immunoSEQ multiplex PCR; in TCRdb, only in-frame clones are kept and a portion is missing. The profile shows 61,000 or so clones, about nine tenths of them singletons. Sequenced: peripheral blood. Receptor source: a woman in her forties or fifties with active or convalescent COVID-19. Both conserved end residues are part of each CDR3. A D gene is named only where the DNA matches it firmly. A clone size is listed for some rows: how often the clone was seen (once, few, many), or a class if it is expanded.

j_call	v_call	clone_size	d_call	cdr3_aa	cdr3_nt
TRBJ2-6	TRBV3-1/TRBV3-2	-	TRBD2	CASSQDLLAGAGANVLTF	TGTGCCAGCAGCCAAGATCTTCTAGCGGGAGCTGGGGCCAACGTCCTGACTTTC
TRBJ1-3	TRBV27	-	TRBD1	CASSEMRAGTGLAGNTIYF	TGTGCCAGCAGTGAGATGCGAGCCGGGACAGGGCTTGCTGGAAACACCATATATTTT
TRBJ2-1	TRBV6-1	-	TRBD2	CASSEYPSGNSYNEQFF	TGTGCCAGCAGTGAATATCCTAGCGGGAACTCCTACAATGAGCAGTTCTTC
TRBJ2-1	TRBV7-2	-	-	CASSLGAVGRHNEQFF	TGTGCCAGCAGCTTGGGGGCCGTTGGGCGGCACAATGAGCAGTTCTTC
TRBJ2-7	TRBV7-9	few	-	CASSSGSGGGGNPYEQYF	TGTGCCAGCAGCTCAGGGTCCGGAGGGGGGGGCAACCCCTACGAGCAGTACTTC
TRBJ2-2	TRBV5-1	-	TRBD1	CASSPVRTGKTGELFF	TGCGCCAGCAGCCCGGTCAGGACAGGGAAAACCGGGGAGCTGTTTTTT
TRBJ1-1	TRBV4-1	-	TRBD1	CASSQDHTGGTEAFF	TGCGCCAGCAGCCAAGACCATACAGGGGGCACTGAAGCTTTCTTT
TRBJ1-2	TRBV7-2	-	TRBD1	CASSGTWDRDYYGYTF	TGTGCCAGCAGCGGCACCTGGGACAGGGACTACTATGGCTACACCTTC
TRBJ1-6	TRBV25-1	-	-	CASTDQGSYNSPLHF	TGTGCCAGCACGGACCAGGGCTCCTATAATTCACCCCTCCACTTT
TRBJ2-2	TRBV28	once	-	CASSTRDIDTGELFF	TGTGCCAGCAGTACCCGGGACATCGACACCGGGGAGCTGTTTTTT
TRBJ1-3	TRBV29-1	-	-	CSARGVTSSGNTIYF	TGCAGCGCTAGAGGTGTTACGAGCTCTGGAAACACCATATATTTT
TRBJ2-2	TRBV27	-	-	CASRWTDLNTGELFF	TGTGCCAGCAGATGGACAGACTTAAACACCGGGGAGCTGTTTTTT
TRBJ2-1	TRBV29-1	-	-	CSVRFQYNEQFF	TGCAGCGTTCGCTTCCAGTACAATGAGCAGTTCTTC
TRBJ1-1	TRBV5-4	-	TRBD1	CASSGQGLATEAFF	TGTGCCAGCAGCGGACAGGGCTTAGCCACTGAAGCTTTCTTT
TRBJ2-1	TRBV9	-	TRBD1	CASSPTGAGEQFF	TGTGCCAGCAGCCCAACAGGGGCTGGTGAGCAGTTCTTC
TRBJ1-5	TRBV19	-	-	CASRTANQPQHF	TGTGCCAGTAGGACAGCCAATCAGCCCCAGCATTTT
TRBJ2-2	TRBV2	-	-	CASSVDSALNTGELFF	TGTGCCAGCAGTGTAGATTCAGCGCTGAACACCGGGGAGCTGTTTTTT
TRBJ2-1	TRBV24-1	-	TRBD2	CATSDSVAGNEQFF	TGTGCCACCAGTGATTCGGTAGCGGGCAATGAGCAGTTCTTC
TRBJ2-5	TRBV25-1	-	-	CASGVGQGKGLYQETQYF	TGTGCCAGCGGAGTTGGGCAGGGAAAGGGGTTGTACCAAGAGACCCAGTACTTC
TRBJ2-7	TRBV4-2	-	-	CASSRQLTGDSYEQYF	TGTGCCAGCAGCCGGCAATTGACAGGCGACTCCTACGAGCAGTACTTC
TRBJ1-1	TRBV7-6	-	-	CASSRKSGDTEAFF	TGTGCCAGCAGCCGTAAATCCGGGGACACTGAAGCTTTCTTT
TRBJ2-2	TRBV6-5	-	-	CASSLQGPSTGELFF	TGTGCCAGCAGCCTACAGGGCCCCAGCACCGGGGAGCTGTTTTTT
TRBJ2-7	TRBV11-1	-	TRBD1	CASSQQGRGYEQYF	TGTGCCAGCAGCCAACAGGGGAGAGGCTACGAGCAGTACTTC
TRBJ2-7	TRBV7-9	-	-	CASSASSADSVYEQYF	TGTGCCAGCAGCGCCTCTTCGGCGGACTCCGTCTACGAGCAGTACTTC
TRBJ2-1	TRBV5-8	once	TRBD2	CASSLNSGKWDNEQFF	TGTGCCAGCAGTTTGAATAGCGGGAAGTGGGACAATGAGCAGTTCTTC
TRBJ1-1	TRBV5-1	-	TRBD1	CASSFGQGAARTEAFF	TGCGCCAGCAGCTTTGGACAGGGAGCAGCTCGTACTGAAGCTTTCTTT
TRBJ2-7	TRBV6-5	-	TRBD1	CASNQQGLAYEQYF	TGTGCCAGCAATCAACAGGGGCTGGCCTACGAGCAGTACTTC
TRBJ2-2	TRBV15	-	-	CATSRGTANTGELFF	TGTGCCACCAGCAGAGGAACGGCGAACACCGGGGAGCTGTTTTTT
TRBJ1-2	TRBV9	-	TRBD1	CASSPTVETGGTYGYTF	TGTGCCAGCAGCCCAACTGTAGAAACAGGGGGAACCTATGGCTACACCTTC